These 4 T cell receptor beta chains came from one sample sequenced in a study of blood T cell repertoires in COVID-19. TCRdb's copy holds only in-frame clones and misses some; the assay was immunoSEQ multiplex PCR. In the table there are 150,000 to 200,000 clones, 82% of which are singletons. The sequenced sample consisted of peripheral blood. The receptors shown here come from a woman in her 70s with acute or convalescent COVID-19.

The CDR3 DNA is TGTGCAAAGACAGGTCAGCCCCAGCATTTT. This translates into CAKTGQPQHF. The genes are TRBV28 and TRBJ1-5; the D gene is possibly TRBD1 (6 bases). CDR1 and CDR2 (germline): MDHEN, SYDVKM. The length of the CDR3 is 10 residues.

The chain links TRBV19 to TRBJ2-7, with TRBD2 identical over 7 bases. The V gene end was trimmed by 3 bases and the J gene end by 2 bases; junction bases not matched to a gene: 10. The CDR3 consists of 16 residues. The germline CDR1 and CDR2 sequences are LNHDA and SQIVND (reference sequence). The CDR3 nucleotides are TGTGCCAGTAGTATCGCTTCGGCGGGAGTTCCCTACGAGCAGTACTTC. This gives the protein CASSIASAGVPYEQYF.

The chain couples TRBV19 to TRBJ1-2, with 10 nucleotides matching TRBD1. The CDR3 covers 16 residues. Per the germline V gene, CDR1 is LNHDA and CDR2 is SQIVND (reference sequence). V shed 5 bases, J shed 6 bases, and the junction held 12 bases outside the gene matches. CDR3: CASSSLPGTGEDGYTF. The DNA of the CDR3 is TGTGCCAGTAGTTCCCTACCCGGGACAGGGGAGGATGGCTACACCTTC.

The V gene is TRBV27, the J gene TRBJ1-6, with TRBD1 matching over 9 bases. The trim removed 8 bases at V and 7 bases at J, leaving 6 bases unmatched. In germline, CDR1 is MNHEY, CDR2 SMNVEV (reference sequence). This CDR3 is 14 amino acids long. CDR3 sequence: CASGQTGGNSPLHF. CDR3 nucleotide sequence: TGTGCCAGCGGCCAGACAGGGGGAAATTCACCCCTCCACTTT.